This TCR beta chain was sequenced during a study of regulatory and conventional T cells in RAG deficiency. Whole-study findings and limits: Patient subsets had shorter CDR3s; Omenn Treg-Tconv overlap exceeded 75%. Sorted Omenn CD25-high CD127-low cells may not be bona fide Tregs.

This clone was seen a single time. What it binds is not known. Data came from immunoSEQ multiplex PCR; TCRdb stores just in-frame clones and leaves some out. This table has 10,000 or so clones, around 94% appearing once. This CDR3 spans 15 amino acids. V was clipped by 4 bases and J by 0 bases, with 14 bases between them. Germline V gene lookup returns CDR1 SGHRS and CDR2 YFSETQ. Genomic DNA came from blood regulatory T cells gated CD4+ CD25-high CD127-low. These data were likewise used in another study, on regulatory T cells. This second report adds: Primers: 52 TRBV forward and 13 TRBJ reverse. Regulatory T cells showed the strongest V-J pair restriction and V/J gene skewing among patient repertoires.

The TCR comes from a human donor in good health. The sequencing sample was made of CD127- CD25+ CD4+ Tregs sorted from blood. The chain has TRBV5-1 and TRBJ2-7; possible D gene TRBD1, 6 bases. CDR3 DNA sequence: TGCGCCAGCAGCGGCAACCAGGGGTACTCCTACGAGCAGTACTTC. Protein sequence: CASSGNQGYSYEQYF.